What follows describes a single T cell receptor (beta chain). In the original analysis: Amplification of reference gene primers was used by the study to estimate nucleated cell counts. Clones were read by immunoSEQ multiplex PCR, and TCRdb kept only the in-frame ones, dropping some. V, J and clone size are taken as reported in that table, and D and trimming were inferred from the DNA itself. The table has nearly 45,000 clones, more than 65% seen once; the top ten hold over 12%. This sample is part of a study of blood T cell repertoires in COVID-19. About the study: The samples span acute and convalescent COVID-19 from the United States, Italy and Spain. Sample material is recorded as cDNA or gDNA derived from T cells, B-cell-depleted T cells, or PBMCs.

Per the germline V gene, CDR1 is SGHKS and CDR2 is YYEKEE (reference sequence). Trimming removed 3 bases at V and 0 bases at J, with 10 bases between. The CDR3 runs to 14 residues. The sequence was collected from a human donor in a cohort sampled during active COVID-19. The rearrangement joins TRBV5-5 to TRBJ2-7; D perhaps matches TRBD1 (5 bases). The specimen sequenced was peripheral blood. CDR3 region: CASSSDGHSYEQYF. The DNA of the CDR3 is TGTGCCAGCAGCTCCGACGGACACTCCTACGAGCAGTACTTC.